The 17 T cell receptor beta chains below were found in one sample sequenced in a study of blood T cell repertoires in COVID-19. Repertoires were generated with immunoSEQ multiplex PCR, while TCRdb's copy carries only in-frame clones and drops some. Of approximately 260,000 clones in the sample, more than 60% were seen once. Sequencing was performed on peripheral blood. Receptors originate from a woman between 40 and 55 years old with active or convalescent COVID-19.

This chain uses TRBV6-2 or TRBV6-3 with TRBJ1-4; D unresolved. The CDR3 length is 16 residues. The germline CDR1 and CDR2 sequences are MNHEY and SVGEGT. The germline V and J ends were trimmed by 4 bases and 7 bases, with 19 bases remaining between them. The CDR3 DNA follows: TGTGCCAGCAGTTCCGGTGCAGCCCGCGGGTTTGAAAAACTGTTTTTT. Its translation is CASSSGAARGFEKLFF.

The rearrangement joins TRBV6-5 to TRBJ1-5, with 7 bases that match TRBD1. Germline assignment: CDR1 MNHEY and CDR2 SVGAGI. With V trimmed by 4 bases and J by 7 bases, 4 bases remained unmatched. CDR3 length equals 13 residues. The CDR3 spells CASSLTGYQPQHF. Written as DNA, the CDR3 is TGTGCCAGCAGTTTGACAGGGTACCAGCCCCAGCATTTT.

The V call is TRBV28, the J call TRBJ1-5; 11 nucleotides line up with TRBD1. V dropped 5 bases and J dropped 4; count of bases not matched to a gene: 7. The V gene's germline CDR1 is MDHEN and CDR2 SYDVKM. CDR3 length: 16 residues. The CDR3: CASSLTGTGGNQPQHF. CDR3 DNA sequence: TGTGCCAGCAGTCTCACCGGGACAGGGGGTAATCAGCCCCAGCATTTT.

The chain has TRBV2 and TRBJ1-5; D is unresolved. Looked up from germline, CDR1 is SNHLY and CDR2 is FYNNEI. This CDR3 is built from 15 residues. V gave up 6 bases and J gave up 2 bases, with 14 bases separating them. This CDR3 reads CASRPPGIRNQPQHF. CDR3 DNA sequence: TGTGCCAGCAGACCCCCGGGAATCCGCAATCAGCCCCAGCATTTT.

The rearrangement uses TRBV4-1 and TRBJ2-6; 8 bases map to TRBD1. Germline lookup yields CDR1 MGHRA and CDR2 YSYEKL. The CDR3 runs 19 residues. Unmatched junction bases numbered 11, after V lost 3 bases and J lost 1 base. In DNA form, the CDR3 reads TGCGCCAGCAGCCATCCAGGGGGCGCGGTACATTCTGGGGCCAACGTCCTGACTTTC. This sequence encodes CASSHPGGAVHSGANVLTF.

This clone was recorded once. J is TRBJ1-6 and V is TRBV29-1; possible D gene TRBD1, 6 bases. CDR1 SQVTM and CDR2 ANQGSEA come from the germline V gene. V was trimmed by 4 bases and J by 6 bases, leaving 10 bases between them. The CDR3 is 13 residues long. The CDR3 loop is CSVAQQGNSPLHF. For the CDR3, the DNA is TGCAGCGTTGCTCAACAGGGTAATTCACCCCTCCACTTT.

The chain combines TRBV5-8 with TRBJ2-3; 9 bases align to TRBD2. This CDR3 comprises 18 residues. J was trimmed by 6 bases and V by 3 bases; bases with no gene match: 17. CDR1 is SGHTS and CDR2 is YDEGEE in the germline V gene. CDR3 amino acids: CASSSARLAGFPEDTQYF. The CDR3 coding sequence is TGTGCCAGCAGCTCTGCCCGGCTAGCGGGGTTTCCCGAGGATACGCAGTATTTT.

This chain links TRBV4-2 with TRBJ2-7; 16 nucleotides align to TRBD2. This CDR3 has 19 amino acids. Germline V gene sequence: CDR1 LGHNA, CDR2 YNFKEQ. The V and J ends lost 0 bases and 3 bases, in that order; junction bases with no gene match: 8. The CDR3 bases are TGTGCCAGCAGCCAAGATTTAGGGACTAGCGGGGGGGCTAGCTACGAGCAGTACTTC. Encoded protein: CASSQDLGTSGGASYEQYF.

The chain carries TRBV19 and TRBJ1-5; D gene ambiguous. CDR1 LNHDA and CDR2 SQIVND come from the germline V gene (reference sequence). CDR3 length: 11 residues. Trimming pared 5 bases from V and 9 bases from J, leaving 8 bases between. The CDR3 sequence is CASSAPGPQHF. The CDR3 DNA is TGTGCCAGTAGTGCGCCGGGGCCCCAGCATTTT.

The chain has TRBV5-4 and TRBJ2-7; TRBD1 matches at 7 bases. Per the germline V gene, CDR1 is SGHNT and CDR2 is YYREEE (reference sequence). Trimming at V came to 3 bases and at J to 2 bases, leaving 11 bases not matched to a gene. The CDR3 extends over 16 amino acids. CDR3: CASSSSIGGSTYEQYF. The CDR3 coding sequence is TGTGCCAGCAGCTCATCTATAGGGGGCTCGACCTACGAGCAGTACTTC.

This clone has just a few counts. The gene calls are TRBV19 and TRBJ1-2; 7 positions agree with TRBD1. Germline lookup yields CDR1 LNHDA and CDR2 SQIVND (reference sequence). CDR3 size: 15 residues. J gave up 5 bases and V 3 bases, and 9 bases lay outside the gene matches. CDR3 in amino acids: CASSINWGQSYGYTF. CDR3 nucleotide sequence: TGTGCCAGTAGTATCAACTGGGGACAGTCGTATGGCTACACCTTC.

The chain recombines TRBV2 with TRBJ1-5; a weak D match, TRBD1 (5 bases). Trimming removed 4 bases from V and 4 bases from J, with 11 bases in between. The CDR3 consists of 14 residues. CDR1 and CDR2 from the germline V gene are SNHLY and FYNNEI. The CDR3 region is CASSVFGGNQPQHF. As DNA, the CDR3 is TGTGCCAGCAGTGTATTTGGGGGGAATCAGCCCCAGCATTTT.

The chain employs TRBV3-1 (or the pseudogene TRBV3-2) and TRBJ2-3, with 8 bases lining up with TRBD1. With 4 bases clipped from V and 3 bases from J, the junction kept 3 bases outside the gene matches. The CDR3 is 14 residues long. Germline loops: CDR1 LGHDT, CDR2 YNNKEL (reference sequence). The CDR3 sequence: CASSLGQGTDTQYF. The DNA for the CDR3 is TGTGCCAGCAGCCTAGGACAGGGAACAGATACGCAGTATTTT.

The chain carries TRBV4-1 and TRBJ1-3; TRBD1 might be the D (6 bases). Germline V gene lookup returns CDR1 MGHRA and CDR2 YSYEKL. The CDR3 extends over 18 amino acids. Trimming removed 0 bases at V and 0 bases at J, with 15 bases between. CDR3 coding DNA: TGCGCCAGCAGCCAAGAAGCATGGACAGCAAGCTCTGGAAACACCATATATTTT. Translating gives CASSQEAWTASSGNTIYF.

The chain employs TRBV5-1 and TRBJ1-6; unclear D gene. The CDR3 length is 15 residues. Germline V gives CDR1 SGHRS, CDR2 YFSETQ. V was clipped by 3 bases and J by 9 bases, with 16 bases between them. CDR3 residues: CASSSSGEEFSPLHF. CDR3 nucleotides: TGCGCCAGCAGCTCAAGTGGAGAGGAATTTTCACCCCTCCACTTT. The variable domain in full, completed from reference TRBV5-1 and TRBJ1-6, reads KAGVTQTPRYLIKTRGQQVTLSCSPISGHRSVSWYQQTPGQGLQFLFEYFSETQRNKGNFPGRFSGRQFSNSRSEMNVSTLELGDSALYLCASSSSGEEFSPLHFGNGTRLTVT.

V and J are TRBV5-1 and TRBJ1-1; no clear D. The ends were cut back, 2 bases at V and 11 bases at J, with 22 bases in the middle. Per the germline V gene, CDR1 is SGHRS and CDR2 is YFSETQ. This CDR3 region has 15 residues. CDR3 nucleotides: TGCGCCAGCAGCTTCACTCCGGTCCTAAAAGAAAAGGCTTTCTTT. Amino acids: CASSFTPVLKEKAFF.

The rearrangement links TRBV10-2 to TRBJ2-1; the match to TRBD2 covers 12 bases. In germline, CDR1 is WSHSY, CDR2 SAAADI. The J segment lost 6 bases and the V segment lost 2 bases, leaving 8 bases of the junction unmatched. CDR3 length equals 17 residues. CDR3 protein: CASSEPSSSGGANEQFF. The CDR3 bases are TGCGCCAGCAGTGAGCCTTCCTCTAGCGGGGGGGCCAATGAGCAGTTCTTC.